The sequence of this T cell receptor beta chain was determined in a study of T cells in Graves' hyperthyroidism and ophthalmopathy. Study findings and constraints: Classification by a 13 V-J model distinguished ophthalmopathy from stable hyperthyroidism. Most expanded thyroid clonotypes above 0.001 also appeared in blood. Prediction of ophthalmopathy progression came a median roughly 6.6 months pre-onset.

TCR beta CDR3 region amplification was performed from RNA transcripts. With the HTBI primer set, the TCR CDR3 went through a first round of RT-PCR. TCRdb reprocessed the multiplex PCR reads with MiXCR, giving one entry per CDR3 protein. The data contain approximately 640,000 distinct CDR3 sequences, approximately 15% of them singletons. The ends lost 4 bases at V and 3 bases at J; junction bases unmatched: 4. The CDR3 extends over 15 amino acids. Germline V gene data show CDR1 as MNHEY and CDR2 as SMNVEV (reference sequence). Details on this clonotype: Antigen unknown.

The sequence was collected from a man aged 45-65 years with Graves' hyperthyroidism. Sequenced material: blood. The V gene is TRBV27, the J gene TRBJ2-1, with 9 positions matching TRBD2. CDR3 nucleotides: TGTGCCAGCAGTTGGTCAGCGGGAGGCTACAATGAGCAGTTCTTC. It translates to CASSWSAGGYNEQFF.